The source of this T cell receptor (beta chain) is a study of T cell repertoires in cytomegalovirus infection. The overall study: Well-studied HLA-B-restricted CMV epitopes were used in the study alongside recently identified HLA-C-restricted ones. Evidence of both CMV infection and a matching HLA type came from public TCR beta signatures. General study findings and limits: HLA-C-restricted CMV-specific TCR beta clonotypes prevailed in the ex vivo response. Totalled public TCR beta family frequency picked out people who carried CMV plus the relevant HLA.

This CDR3 has 15 amino acids. Germline V gene lookup returns CDR1 SGHVS and CDR2 FQNEAQ. Trimming pared 5 bases from V and 2 bases from J, leaving 13 bases between. TCRdb reprocessed the reads via MiXCR and lists one record per CDR3 protein. The sample records approximately 910,000 distinct CDR3 sequences, approximately 32% being singletons. Notes on this clonotype: Antigen: not known.

The receptor comes from a human donor in good health (CMV status not recorded). Some clones in this sample may be carry-over from other donors' samples. The chain links TRBV7-8 to TRBJ1-3; D possibly corresponds to TRBD1 (5 bases). Sequencing was performed on cultured CD8+ T cells from PBMCs, taken from culture after CMV antigen stimulation. The CDR3 DNA reads as TGTGCCAGCAGCCCCGGCGAGGGGCCTGGAAACACCATATATTTT. Residues: CASSPGEGPGNTIYF.